This TCR beta chain is drawn from a study of human T cells and chemical hapten exposure. As for the study in general: An area of 2 cm by approximately 2.1 cm on upper inner arm skin received 2% DPC for sensitization. Affected patients, primarily female, had alopecia areata, totalis or universalis. Whole-study results and caveats: DPC sensitization left the count of TCRs above 1 in 1000 unchanged.

Time point specified: pre-sensitization, week 0. Treatment given: therapeutic diphenylcyclopropenone sensitization with weekly scalp DPC. The CDR3 is made up of 11 amino acids. The V end lost 7 bases, the J end lost 4 bases, and 11 bases lay between the germline ends. Germline V gene data show CDR1 as SQVTM and CDR2 as ANQGSEA. In the library, unique molecular identifiers were attached to individual cDNA molecules. TCRdb analysed the RACE reads with MiXCR anew, one entry per CDR3 protein. Seen here are approximately 400,000 distinct CDR3 sequences, 5.1% observed once, and the top ten hold 2.5% to 3%. The table lists this clonotype with a few counts. The antigen remains unidentified.

The V call is TRBV29-1, the J call TRBJ2-7; D gene unclear. Sequences were derived from whole blood, sampled in connection with sensitization to the hapten diphenylcyclopropenone (DPC). The sequence derives from a woman between 45 and 65 years old with alopecia areata. Some clones in this sample may be carry-over from other donors' samples. In DNA, the CDR3 is TGCAGCGCCGGCGACAAGTACGAGCAGTACTTC. It codes for CSAGDKYEQYF.